This T cell receptor beta chain was documented in a study of CD8+CD57+ T cells in acquired aplastic anemia. Study background: Sorted CD4+ plus CD8+ cells gave DNA averaging approximately 3.2 ug. Healthy-donor CD4+ cells averaged around 10 million reads.

Genomic DNA, serving as template, underwent TCR beta VDJ and CDR3 profiling. TCRdb ran MiXCR on the reads and lists one entry per CDR3 protein. The table includes 95,000 to 120,000 distinct CDR3 sequences, approximately 48% detected once. Germline values: CDR1 MNHEY, CDR2 SVGAGI. The length of the CDR3 is 12 residues. V was clipped by 2 bases and J by 5 bases, with 7 bases between them. Study findings and constraints: Between patients and controls, around 30 CD8+ CDR3 sequences were found in common. Controls and patients did not differ significantly in CD8+ Simpson's diversity.

Points on this clonotype: Its antigen is unidentified.

The chain couples TRBV6-5 to TRBJ2-7, with D unresolved. Specimen: sorted CD4+, CD8+, or CD8+CD57+ T cells (not recorded which) from PBMCs. The source of this sequence is a human donor in good health, serving as a control. The CDR3 nucleotides read TGTGCCAGCAGTTACCACGGCGACGAGCAGTACTTC. Its protein is CASSYHGDEQYF.